The present entry profiles one T cell receptor (beta chain) with its context. With 3 bases removed from V and 8 bases from J, the gap between germline ends came to 17 bases. The CDR3 has 15 residues. Germline-derived CDR1 and CDR2 are LNHDA and SQIVND (reference sequence). This entry comes from a study of cytomegalovirus exposure and HLA in healthy donors. A multiplex PCR was run with 60 Vbeta primers and 13 Jbeta primers. Profiling relied on immunoSEQ multiplex PCR, and the TCRdb table lists in-frame clones only, not all of them. With some 75,000 clones in the sample, the ten largest clones hold less than 6%.

The sample was PBMCs. The chain carries TRBV19 and TRBJ2-1, with a possible D match to TRBD2 (6 bases). This sequence was found in a middle-aged man in good health and CMV-seronegative. The CDR3 region has the DNA TGTGCCAGTAGTATCGCCCATGGCGGGATGCATGAGCAGTTCTTC. This encodes CASSIAHGGMHEQFF.